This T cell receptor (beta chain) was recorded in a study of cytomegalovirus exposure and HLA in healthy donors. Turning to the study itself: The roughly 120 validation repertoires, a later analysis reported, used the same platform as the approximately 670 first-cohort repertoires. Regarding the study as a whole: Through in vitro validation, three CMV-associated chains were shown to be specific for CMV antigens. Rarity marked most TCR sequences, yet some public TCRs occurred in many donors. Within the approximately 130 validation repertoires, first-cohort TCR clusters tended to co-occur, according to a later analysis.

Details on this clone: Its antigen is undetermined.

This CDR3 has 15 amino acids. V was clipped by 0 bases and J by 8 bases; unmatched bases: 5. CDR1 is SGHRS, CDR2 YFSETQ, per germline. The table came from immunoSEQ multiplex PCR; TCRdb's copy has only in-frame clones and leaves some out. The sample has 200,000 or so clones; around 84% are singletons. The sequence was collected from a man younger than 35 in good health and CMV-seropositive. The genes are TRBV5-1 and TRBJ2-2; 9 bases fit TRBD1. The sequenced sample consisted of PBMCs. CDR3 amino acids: CASSLDRGRSGELFF. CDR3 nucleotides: TGCGCCAGCAGCTTGGACAGGGGGCGTTCAGGGGAGCTGTTTTTT.